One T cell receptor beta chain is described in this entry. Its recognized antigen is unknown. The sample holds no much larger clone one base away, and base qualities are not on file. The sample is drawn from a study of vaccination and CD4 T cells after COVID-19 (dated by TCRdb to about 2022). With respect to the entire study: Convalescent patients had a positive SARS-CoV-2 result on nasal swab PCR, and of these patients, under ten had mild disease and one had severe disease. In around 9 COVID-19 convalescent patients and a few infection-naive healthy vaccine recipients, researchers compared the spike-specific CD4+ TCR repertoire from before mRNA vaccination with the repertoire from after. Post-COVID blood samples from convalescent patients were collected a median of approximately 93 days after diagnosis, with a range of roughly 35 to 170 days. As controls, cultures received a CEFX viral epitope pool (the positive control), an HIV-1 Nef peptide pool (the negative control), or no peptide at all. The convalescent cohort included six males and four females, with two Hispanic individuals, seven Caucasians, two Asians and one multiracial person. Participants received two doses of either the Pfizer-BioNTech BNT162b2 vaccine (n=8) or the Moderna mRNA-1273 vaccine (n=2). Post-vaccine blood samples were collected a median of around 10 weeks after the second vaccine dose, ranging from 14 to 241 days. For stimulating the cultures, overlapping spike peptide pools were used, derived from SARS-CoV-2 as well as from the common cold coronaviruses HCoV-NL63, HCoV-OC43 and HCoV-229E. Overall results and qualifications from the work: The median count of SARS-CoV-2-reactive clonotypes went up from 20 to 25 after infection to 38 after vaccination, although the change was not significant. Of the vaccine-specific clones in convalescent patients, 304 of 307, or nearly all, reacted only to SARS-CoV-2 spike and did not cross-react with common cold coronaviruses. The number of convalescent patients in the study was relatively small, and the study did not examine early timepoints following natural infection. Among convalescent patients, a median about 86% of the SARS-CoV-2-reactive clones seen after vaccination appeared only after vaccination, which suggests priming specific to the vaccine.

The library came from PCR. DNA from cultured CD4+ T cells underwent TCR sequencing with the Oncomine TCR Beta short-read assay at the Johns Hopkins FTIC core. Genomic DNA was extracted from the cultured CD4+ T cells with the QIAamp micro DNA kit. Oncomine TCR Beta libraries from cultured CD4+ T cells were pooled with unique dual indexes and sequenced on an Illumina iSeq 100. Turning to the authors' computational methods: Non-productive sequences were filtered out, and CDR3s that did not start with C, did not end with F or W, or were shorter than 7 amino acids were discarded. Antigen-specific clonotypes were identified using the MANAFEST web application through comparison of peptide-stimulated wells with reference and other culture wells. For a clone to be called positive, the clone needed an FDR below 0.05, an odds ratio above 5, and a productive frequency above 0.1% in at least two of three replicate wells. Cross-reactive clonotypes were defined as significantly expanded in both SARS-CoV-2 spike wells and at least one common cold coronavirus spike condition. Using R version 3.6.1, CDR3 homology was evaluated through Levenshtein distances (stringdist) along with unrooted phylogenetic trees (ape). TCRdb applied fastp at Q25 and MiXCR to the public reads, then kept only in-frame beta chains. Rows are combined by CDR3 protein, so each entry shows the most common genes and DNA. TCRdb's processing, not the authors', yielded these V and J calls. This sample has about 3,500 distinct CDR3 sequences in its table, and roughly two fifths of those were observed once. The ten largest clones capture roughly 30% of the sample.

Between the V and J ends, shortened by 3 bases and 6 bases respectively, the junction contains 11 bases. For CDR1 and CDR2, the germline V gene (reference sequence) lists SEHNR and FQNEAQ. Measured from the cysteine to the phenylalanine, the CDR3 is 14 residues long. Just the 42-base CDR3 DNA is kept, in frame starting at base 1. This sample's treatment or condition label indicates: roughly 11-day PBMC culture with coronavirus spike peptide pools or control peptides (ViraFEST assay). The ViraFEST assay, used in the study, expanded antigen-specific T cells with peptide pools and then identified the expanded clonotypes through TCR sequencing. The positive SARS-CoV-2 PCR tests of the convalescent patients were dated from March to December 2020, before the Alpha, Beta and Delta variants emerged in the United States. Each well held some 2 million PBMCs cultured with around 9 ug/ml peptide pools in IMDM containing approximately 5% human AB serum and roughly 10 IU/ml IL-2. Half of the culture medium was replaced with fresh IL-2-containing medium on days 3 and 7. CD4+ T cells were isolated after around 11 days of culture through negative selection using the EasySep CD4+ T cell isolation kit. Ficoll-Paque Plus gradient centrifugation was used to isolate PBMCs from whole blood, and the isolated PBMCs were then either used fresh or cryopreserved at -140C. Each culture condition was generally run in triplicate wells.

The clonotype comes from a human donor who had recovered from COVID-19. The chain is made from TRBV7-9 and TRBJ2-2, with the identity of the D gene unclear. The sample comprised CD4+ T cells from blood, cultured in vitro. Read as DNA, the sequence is TGTGCCAGCAGCTTTGTAGATAGGGCCGGGGAGCTGTTTTTT. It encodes CASSFVDRAGELFF.